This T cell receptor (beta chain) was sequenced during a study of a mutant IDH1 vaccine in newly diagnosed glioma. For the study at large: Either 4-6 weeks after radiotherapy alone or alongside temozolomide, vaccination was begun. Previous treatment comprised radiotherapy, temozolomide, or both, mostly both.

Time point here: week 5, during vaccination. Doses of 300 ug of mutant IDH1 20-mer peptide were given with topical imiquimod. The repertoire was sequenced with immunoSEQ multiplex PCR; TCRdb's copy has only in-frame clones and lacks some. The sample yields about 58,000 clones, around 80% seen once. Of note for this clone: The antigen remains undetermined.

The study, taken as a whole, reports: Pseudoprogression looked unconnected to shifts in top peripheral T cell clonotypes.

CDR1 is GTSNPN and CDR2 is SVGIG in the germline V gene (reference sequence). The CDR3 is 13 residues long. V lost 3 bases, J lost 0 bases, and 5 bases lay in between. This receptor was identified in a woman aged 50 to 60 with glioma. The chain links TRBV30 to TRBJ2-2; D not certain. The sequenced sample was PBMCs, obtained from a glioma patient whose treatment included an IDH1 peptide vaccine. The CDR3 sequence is CAWRPSNTGELFF. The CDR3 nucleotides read TGTGCCTGGAGGCCTTCGAACACCGGGGAGCTGTTTTTT. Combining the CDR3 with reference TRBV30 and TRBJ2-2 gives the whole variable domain SQTIHQWPATLVQPVGSPLSLECTVEGTSNPNLYWYRQAAGRGLQLLFYSVGIGQISSEVPQNLSASRPQDRQFILSSKKLLLSDSGFYLCAWRPSNTGELFFGEGSRLTVL.